This passage covers 16 T cell receptor beta chains from one sample sequenced in a study of blood T cell repertoires in COVID-19. Libraries were prepared by immunoSEQ multiplex PCR; TCRdb keeps only in-frame clonotypes and omits some of them. The sample carries about 16,000 clones, roughly 91% recorded once. Sequencing was performed on peripheral blood. These receptors were taken from a woman of 80 years or more with COVID-19, enrolled during active disease.

The V and J genes are TRBV6-1 and TRBJ1-6, with 8 positions matching TRBD1. The germline CDR1 and CDR2 sequences are MNHNS and SASEGT. Trimming took 2 bases from V and 0 from J; bases not matched to a gene: 3. The CDR3 runs 17 residues. CDR3 sequence (DNA): TGTGCCAGCAGTGAAATCGGACAGGGCTCCTATAATTCACCCCTCCACTTT. Its translation is CASSEIGQGSYNSPLHF.

This clone was recorded only once. The chain links TRBV11-1 to TRBJ1-2; 8 bases map to TRBD1. The CDR3 has 14 amino acids. Germline assignment: CDR1 SGHAT and CDR2 FQDESV (reference sequence). Trimming took 6 bases from V and 2 from J; bases not matched to a gene: 5. CDR3 protein: CASSEGQANYGYTF. CDR3 sequence (DNA): TGTGCCAGCAGTGAGGGACAGGCGAACTATGGCTACACCTTC.

The rearrangement joins TRBV7-9 to TRBJ2-1; D is possibly TRBD1 (6 bases). Per germline, CDR1 SEHNR and CDR2 FQNEAQ (reference sequence). The CDR3 is 14 amino acids. The ends were cut back, 2 bases at V and 6 bases at J, with 11 bases in the middle. CDR3 coding DNA: TGTGCCAGCAGCTTACCTAGACAGGTCAATGAGCAGTTCTTC. It is translated as CASSLPRQVNEQFF. Based on the CDR3 plus reference TRBV7-9 and TRBJ2-1, the full variable domain is DTGVSQNPRHKITKRGQNVTFRCDPISEHNRLYWYRQTLGQGPEFLTYFQNEAQLEKSRLLSDRFSAERPKGSFSTLEIQRTEQGDSAMYLCASSLPRQVNEQFFGPGTRLTVL.

V and J are TRBV18 and TRBJ2-7; 11 bases match TRBD2. Germline V gene data show CDR1 as KGHSH and CDR2 as LQKENI. V lost 0 bases to trimming and J lost 6 bases; unmatched junction nucleotides: 4. This CDR3 has 15 amino acids. CDR3 nucleotides: TGTGCCAGCTCACCACCGGCTAGCGGGGGGTCCGAGCAGTACTTC. As protein: CASSPPASGGSEQYF. The full variable domain, with the rest looked up from reference TRBV18 and TRBJ2-7, is NAGVMQNPRHLVRRRGQEARLRCSPMKGHSHVYWYRQLPEEGLKFMVYLQKENIIDESGMPKERFSAEFPKEGPSILRIQQVVRGDSAAYFCASSPPASGGSEQYFGPGTRLTVT.

The J gene is TRBJ2-3, the V gene TRBV7-2; 8 bases are a match to TRBD1. V shed 1 base and J 6 bases; nucleotides not matched to a gene: 6. The CDR3 totals 15 residues. CDR1 SGHTA and CDR2 FQGNSA come from the germline V gene. The DNA for the CDR3 is TGTGCCAGCAGCTTAGGAGGTCAGGGGGCCGATACGCAGTATTTT. Protein product: CASSLGGQGADTQYF.

The V gene is TRBV3-1 (or the pseudogene TRBV3-2), the J gene TRBJ1-2, with 9 bases matching TRBD1. After removal of 4 bases from V and 8 bases from J, the junction contained 8 bases not matched to a gene. Per the germline V gene, CDR1 is LGHDT and CDR2 is YNNKEL (reference sequence). The CDR3 is 14 amino acids. CDR3 DNA sequence: TGTGCCAGCAGCCCCCGGGACAGGGATCGGGGCTACACCTTC. This gives the protein CASSPRDRDRGYTF.

This rearrangement joins TRBV14 to TRBJ2-7; weak D call: TRBD2 (6 bases). The germline V gene has CDR1 SGHDN and CDR2 FVKESK. Trimming shortened V by 2 bases and J by 2 bases, and 19 bases separated the two germline ends. The CDR3 loop spans 17 amino acids. The CDR3 loop reads CASSQWTFWTTPYEQYF. CDR3 nucleotides: TGTGCCAGCAGCCAATGGACTTTCTGGACTACCCCCTACGAGCAGTACTTC.

This sequence joins TRBV18 and TRBJ1-2; the D gene is possibly TRBD1 (6 bases). There are 13 residues in the CDR3. The germline CDR1 and CDR2 sequences are KGHSH and LQKENI. V lost 4 bases and J 7 bases, leaving 13 bases between the germline ends. The DNA for the CDR3 is TGTGCCAGCTCACTACGGACAGCTGGTGGCTACACCTTC. This codes for CASSLRTAGGYTF. Looking up the rest from reference TRBV18 and TRBJ1-2 gives the full variable domain: NAGVMQNPRHLVRRRGQEARLRCSPMKGHSHVYWYRQLPEEGLKFMVYLQKENIIDESGMPKERFSAEFPKEGPSILRIQQVVRGDSAAYFCASSLRTAGGYTFGSGTRLTVV.

V usage is TRBV5-1 and J usage is TRBJ1-2, with 9 bases that match TRBD1. The junction had 3 bases not matched to a gene; V was cut back by 0 bases and J by 3 bases. CDR1 and CDR2 (germline): SGHRS, YFSETQ. CDR3 size: 15 residues. The CDR3 sequence is CASSLGTGVYYGYTF. The DNA of the CDR3 is TGCGCCAGCAGCTTGGGGACAGGGGTGTACTATGGCTACACCTTC.

V gene TRBV7-9 combines with J gene TRBJ1-3; 7 nucleotides align to TRBD1. J lost 0 bases, V lost 4 bases, and 3 bases had no gene match. Germline V gene sequence: CDR1 SEHNR, CDR2 FQNEAQ (reference sequence). This CDR3 spans 15 amino acids. CDR3: CASSSRDSSGNTIYF. The CDR3 bases are TGTGCCAGCAGCTCCCGGGACAGCTCTGGAAACACCATATATTTT.

This chain joins TRBV23-1 and TRBJ1-5; the D is unclear. TRBV23-1 is an ORF; its function is uncertain. The CDR3 covers 20 residues. V lost 3 bases and J lost 0, with 24 bases in between. The DNA of the CDR3 is TGCGCCAGCAGTCAGCCACGATGGGTGGGGAGACCTTATAGCAATCAGCCCCAGCATTTT. Translating gives CASSQPRWVGRPYSNQPQHF.

This rearrangement joins TRBV19 to TRBJ2-3; TRBD1 agrees at 9 bases. The ends lost 6 bases at V and 4 bases at J; junction bases unmatched: 5. Germline V gives CDR1 LNHDA, CDR2 SQIVND (reference sequence). The CDR3 runs 14 residues. In nucleotides, the CDR3 is TGTGCCAGTAGGTGGGACAGGGCTTCAGATACGCAGTATTTT. It codes for CASRWDRASDTQYF.

The gene calls are TRBV7-9 and TRBJ2-7, with 9 bases identical to TRBD1. V dropped 4 bases and J dropped 4; count of bases not matched to a gene: 8. The CDR3 runs to 15 residues. The germline V gene has CDR1 SEHNR and CDR2 FQNEAQ (reference sequence). The CDR3 is CASSSPGTGPYEQYF. CDR3 bases: TGTGCCAGCAGCTCCCCCGGGACAGGGCCTTACGAGCAGTACTTC.

This chain joins TRBV12-5 and TRBJ1-5; TRBD1 matches 9 bases. The germline gives CDR1 LGHNT, CDR2 FRNRAP. The V gene end was trimmed by 0 bases and the J gene end by 6 bases; junction bases not matched to a gene: 12. This CDR3 comprises 18 residues. The CDR3 region is CASGLVPTSGQGSQPQHF. CDR3 bases: TGTGCTAGTGGTTTGGTACCCACTTCGGGACAGGGCAGTCAGCCCCAGCATTTT.

This clone was seen once. The genes are TRBV28 and TRBJ1-2; D remains unclear. CDR3 length: 12 residues. CDR1 and CDR2 from the germline V gene are MDHEN and SYDVKM. V lost 3 bases and J lost 9, with 11 bases in between. CDR3 residues: CASSLLQISYTF. The CDR3 coding sequence is TGTGCCAGCAGTTTGTTACAAATAAGCTACACCTTC.

The J gene is TRBJ2-1, the V gene TRBV12-3 or TRBV12-4; unclear D gene. The CDR3 loop spans 13 amino acids. Trimming cost V 5 bases and J 9 bases, with 14 bases left between them. This chain's CDR3 is CASSTDQYREQFF. CDR3 coding DNA: TGTGCCAGCAGTACAGACCAGTATCGTGAGCAGTTCTTC.